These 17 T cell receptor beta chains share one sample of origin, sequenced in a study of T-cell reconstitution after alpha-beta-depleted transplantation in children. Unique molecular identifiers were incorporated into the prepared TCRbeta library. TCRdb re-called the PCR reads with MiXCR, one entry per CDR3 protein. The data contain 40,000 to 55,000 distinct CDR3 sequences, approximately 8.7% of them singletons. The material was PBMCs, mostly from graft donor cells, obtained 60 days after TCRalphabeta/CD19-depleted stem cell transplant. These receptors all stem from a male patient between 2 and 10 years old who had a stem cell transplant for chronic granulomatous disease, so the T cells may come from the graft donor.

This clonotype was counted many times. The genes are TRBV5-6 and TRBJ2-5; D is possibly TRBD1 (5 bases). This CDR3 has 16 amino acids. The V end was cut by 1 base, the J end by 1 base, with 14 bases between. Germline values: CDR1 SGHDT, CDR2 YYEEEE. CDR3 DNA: TGTGCCAGCAGCTTGTACCAGGGAAAGATCCAAGAGACCCAGTACTTC. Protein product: CASSLYQGKIQETQYF.

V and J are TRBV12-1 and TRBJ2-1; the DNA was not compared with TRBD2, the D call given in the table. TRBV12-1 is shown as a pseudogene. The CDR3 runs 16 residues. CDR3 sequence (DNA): TGTGGGAGCAGCTTTGTTGCGGGAGGGCCCGGCAATGAGCAGTTCTTC. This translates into CGSSFVAGGPGNEQFF.

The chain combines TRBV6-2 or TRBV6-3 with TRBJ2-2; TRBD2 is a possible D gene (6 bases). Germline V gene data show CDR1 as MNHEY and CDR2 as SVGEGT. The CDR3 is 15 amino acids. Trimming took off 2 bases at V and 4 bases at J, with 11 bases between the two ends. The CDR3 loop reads CASSYEGGVTGELFF. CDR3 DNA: TGTGCCAGCAGTTACGAGGGCGGGGTCACCGGGGAGCTGTTTTTT.

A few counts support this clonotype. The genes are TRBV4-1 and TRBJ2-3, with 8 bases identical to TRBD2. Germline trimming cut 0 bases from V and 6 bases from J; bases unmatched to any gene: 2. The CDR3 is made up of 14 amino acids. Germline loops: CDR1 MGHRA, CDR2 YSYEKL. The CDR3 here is CASSQERGGDTQYF. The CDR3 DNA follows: TGCGCCAGCAGCCAAGAGCGCGGGGGGGATACGCAGTATTTT.

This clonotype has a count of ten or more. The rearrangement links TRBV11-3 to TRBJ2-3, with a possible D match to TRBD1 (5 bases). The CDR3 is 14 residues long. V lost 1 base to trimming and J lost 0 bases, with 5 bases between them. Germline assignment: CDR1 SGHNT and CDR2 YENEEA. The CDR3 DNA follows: TGTGCCAGCAGCTTAGGACAGAGCACAGATACGCAGTATTTT. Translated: CASSLGQSTDTQYF.

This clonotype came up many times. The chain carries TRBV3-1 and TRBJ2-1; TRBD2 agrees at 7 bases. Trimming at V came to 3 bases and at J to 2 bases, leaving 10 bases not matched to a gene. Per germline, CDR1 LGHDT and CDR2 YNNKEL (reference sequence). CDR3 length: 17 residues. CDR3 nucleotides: TGTGCCAGCAGCCAGAGCACCGGGACTAACCCCTACAATGAGCAGTTCTTC. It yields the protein CASSQSTGTNPYNEQFF.

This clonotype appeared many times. The DNA of the CDR3 is TGTGCCAGCAGCTTAGATAAGGGGGGCTACACCTTC. Its translation: CASSLDKGGYTF. This chain joins TRBV7-2 and TRBJ1-2; D perhaps matches TRBD1 (5 bases). The CDR3 contains 12 residues. The germline gives CDR1 SGHTA, CDR2 FQGNSA. Trimming removed 1 base from V and 8 bases from J, with 8 bases in between.

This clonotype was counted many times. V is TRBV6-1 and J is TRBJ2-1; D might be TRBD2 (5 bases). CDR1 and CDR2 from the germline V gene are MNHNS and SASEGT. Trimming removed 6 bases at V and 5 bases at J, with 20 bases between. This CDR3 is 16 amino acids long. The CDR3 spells CASRPLSGRQNNEQFF. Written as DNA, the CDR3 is TGTGCCAGCAGACCGCTAAGCGGACGCCAAAACAATGAGCAGTTCTTC.

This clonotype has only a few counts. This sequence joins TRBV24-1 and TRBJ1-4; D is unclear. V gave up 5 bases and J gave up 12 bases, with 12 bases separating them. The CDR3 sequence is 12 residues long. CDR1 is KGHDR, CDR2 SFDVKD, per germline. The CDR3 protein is CATSVGGNELFF. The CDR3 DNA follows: TGTGCCACCAGTGTGGGTGGGAACGAACTGTTTTTT.

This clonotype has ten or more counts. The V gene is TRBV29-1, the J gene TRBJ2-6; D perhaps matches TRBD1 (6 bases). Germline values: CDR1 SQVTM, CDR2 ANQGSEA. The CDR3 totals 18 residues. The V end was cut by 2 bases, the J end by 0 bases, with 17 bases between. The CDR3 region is CSVELRGHPLSGANVLTF. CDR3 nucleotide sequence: TGCAGCGTTGAACTCCGGGGACACCCCCTCTCTGGGGCCAACGTCCTGACTTTC.

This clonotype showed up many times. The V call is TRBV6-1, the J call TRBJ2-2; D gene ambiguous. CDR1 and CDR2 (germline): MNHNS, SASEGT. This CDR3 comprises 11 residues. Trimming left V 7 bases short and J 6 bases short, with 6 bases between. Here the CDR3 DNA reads TGTGCCAGCATGCAGGCCGGGGAGCTGTTTTTT. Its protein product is CASMQAGELFF.

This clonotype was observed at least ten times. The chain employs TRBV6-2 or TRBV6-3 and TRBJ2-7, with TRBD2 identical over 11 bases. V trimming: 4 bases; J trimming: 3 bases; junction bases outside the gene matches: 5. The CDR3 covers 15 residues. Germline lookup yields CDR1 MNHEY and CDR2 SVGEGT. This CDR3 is CASSSPTSGSYEQYF. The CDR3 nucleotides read TGTGCCAGCAGTTCTCCAACTAGCGGGAGCTACGAGCAGTACTTC.

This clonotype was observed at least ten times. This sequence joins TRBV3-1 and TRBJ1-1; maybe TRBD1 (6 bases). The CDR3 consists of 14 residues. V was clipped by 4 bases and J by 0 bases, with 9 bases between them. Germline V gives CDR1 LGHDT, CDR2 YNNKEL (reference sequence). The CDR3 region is CASSRGGLNTEAFF. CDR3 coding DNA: TGTGCCAGCAGCCGCGGGGGCCTGAACACTGAAGCTTTCTTT. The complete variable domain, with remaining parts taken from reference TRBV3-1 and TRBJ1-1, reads DTAVSQTPKYLVTQMGNDKSIKCEQNLGHDTMYWYKQDSKKFLKIMFSYNNKELIINETVPNRFSPKSPDKAHLNLHINSLELGDSAVYFCASSRGGLNTEAFFGQGTRLTVV.

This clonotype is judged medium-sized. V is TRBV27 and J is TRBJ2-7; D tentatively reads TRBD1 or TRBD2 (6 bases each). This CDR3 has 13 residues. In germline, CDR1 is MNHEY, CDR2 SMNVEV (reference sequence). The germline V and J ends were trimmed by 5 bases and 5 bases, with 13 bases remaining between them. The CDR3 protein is CASSKLGGHEQYF. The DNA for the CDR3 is TGTGCCAGCAGTAAACTAGGGGGGCACGAGCAGTACTTC.

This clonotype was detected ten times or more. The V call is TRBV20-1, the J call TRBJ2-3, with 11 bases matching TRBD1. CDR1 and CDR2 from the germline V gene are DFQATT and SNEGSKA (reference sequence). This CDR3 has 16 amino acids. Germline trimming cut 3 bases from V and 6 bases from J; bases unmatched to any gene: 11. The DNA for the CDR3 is TGCAGTGCTAGTCGGACAGGGGGCCTGGGAAGCGATACGCAGTATTTT. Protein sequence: CSASRTGGLGSDTQYF.

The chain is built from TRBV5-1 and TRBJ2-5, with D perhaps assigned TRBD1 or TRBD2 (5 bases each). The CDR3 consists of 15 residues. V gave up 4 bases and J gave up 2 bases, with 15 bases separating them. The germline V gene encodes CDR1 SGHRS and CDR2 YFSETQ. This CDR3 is CASSAPGPRQETQYF. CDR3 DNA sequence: TGCGCCAGCAGCGCACCGGGACCAAGACAAGAGACCCAGTACTTC.

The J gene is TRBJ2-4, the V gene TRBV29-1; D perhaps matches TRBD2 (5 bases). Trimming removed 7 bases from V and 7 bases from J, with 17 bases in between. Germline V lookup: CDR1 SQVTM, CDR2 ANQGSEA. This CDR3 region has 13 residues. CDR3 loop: CSGRPPGTNIQYF. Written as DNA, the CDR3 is TGCAGCGGACGCCCACCGGGAACGAACATTCAGTACTTC.